This paragraph covers one TCR beta chain sequence. Trimming pared 5 bases from V and 5 bases from J, leaving 7 bases between. The CDR3 loop spans 13 amino acids. Participant age was roughly 18 to 90 years, and participants resided in fewer than 25 US areas. Sequencing used immunoSEQ multiplex PCR; TCRdb keeps in-frame clones, though not all of them. The sample holds about 200,000 clones, about four fifths seen once. This specimen comes from a study of blood T cell repertoires in COVID-19. Study background: Specimens from acute and convalescent COVID-19 originated in the United States, Italy and Spain.

The origin of this receptor is a woman between 45 and 65 years old who had been exposed to COVID-19. Material for sequencing was PBMCs or T cells enriched from blood (not recorded which). The V and J genes are TRBV12-3 or TRBV12-4 and TRBJ1-6, with D uncertain. DNA for the CDR3: TGTGCCAGCAGTAAACCTAATAATTCACCCCTCCACTTT. Protein product: CASSKPNNSPLHF.